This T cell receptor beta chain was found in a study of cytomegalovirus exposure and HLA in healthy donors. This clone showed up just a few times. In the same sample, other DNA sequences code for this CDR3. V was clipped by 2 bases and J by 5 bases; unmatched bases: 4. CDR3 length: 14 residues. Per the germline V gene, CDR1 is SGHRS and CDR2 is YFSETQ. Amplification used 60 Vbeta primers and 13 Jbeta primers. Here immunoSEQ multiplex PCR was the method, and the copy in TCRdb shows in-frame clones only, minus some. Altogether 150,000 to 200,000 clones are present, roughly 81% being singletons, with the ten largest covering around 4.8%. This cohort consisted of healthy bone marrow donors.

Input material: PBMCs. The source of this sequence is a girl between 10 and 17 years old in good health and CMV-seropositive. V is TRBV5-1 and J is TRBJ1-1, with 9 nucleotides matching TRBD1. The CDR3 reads CASSLPGQGTEAFF. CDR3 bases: TGCGCCAGCAGCTTACCGGGACAGGGAACTGAAGCTTTCTTT.